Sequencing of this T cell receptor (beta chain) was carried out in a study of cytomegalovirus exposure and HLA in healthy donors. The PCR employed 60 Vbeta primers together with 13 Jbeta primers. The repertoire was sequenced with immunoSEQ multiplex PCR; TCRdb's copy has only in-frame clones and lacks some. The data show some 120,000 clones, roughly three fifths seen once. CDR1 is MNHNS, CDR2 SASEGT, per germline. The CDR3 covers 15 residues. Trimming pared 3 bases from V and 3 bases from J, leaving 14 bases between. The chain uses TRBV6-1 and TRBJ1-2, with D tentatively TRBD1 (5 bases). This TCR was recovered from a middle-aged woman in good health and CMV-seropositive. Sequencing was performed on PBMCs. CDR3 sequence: CASSESRVLDYGYTF. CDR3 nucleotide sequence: TGTGCCAGCAGTGAGAGCAGGGTATTGGACTATGGCTACACCTTC.